This T cell receptor beta chain appears in the sequencing data of a study of shared clonotypes between healthy human individuals (dated by TCRdb to about 2020). Background on the whole study: The cohort included a few men and a couple of women between 18 and 49 years of age. To estimate repertoire size and how much clonotypes are shared between individuals, the study performed deep sequencing of blood TCR repertoires from roughly five healthy adults. Per donor, leukapheresis produced somewhere between about 0.85 and 8.9 billion PBMCs. For each donor, CD4 naive and CD4 memory were each run on three plates, CD8 naive on two plates, and CD8 memory on one plate. Different laboratories and diverse techniques were used to prepare libraries and sequence TCR repertoires, to increase sequencing depth and limit assay-specific biases. The research as a whole found: Because the study included only a small number of donors, the genetic and exposure-history diversity represented was limited. Compared with non-shared clonotypes, the clonotypes found in all four sorted-subset donors had higher generation probabilities. Pairwise subsampling indicated that sequencing depth was expected to affect the degree of clonotype sharing among donors. Even with the large sequencing depth, rarefaction of the sorted-subset datasets indicated that sequencing was incomplete. When several donors were compared, the shared fraction of clonotypes was about 5% for naive CD4, around 4% for naive CD8, roughly 2.3% for memory CD4, and 0.4% for memory CD8. Larger estimated clonotype richness was generally found for naive subsets than for memory subsets. Sampling was restricted to blood, and TCR repertoires in tissue are likely to differ from TCR repertoires in blood.

The CDR3 numbers 14 residues from cysteine through phenylalanine. The read is trimmed to its CDR3 DNA, 42 bases read in frame from base 1. CDR1 and CDR2, per the germline V gene, are SNHLY and FYNNEI. Trimming at the junction amounts to 2 bases on V and 6 bases on J, and the germline ends lie 14 bases apart. TCR CDR3 regions were amplified from genomic DNA by multiplex PCR using the deep immunoSEQ assay. Extracted genomic DNA from each cell subset was spread evenly across all wells of several immunoSEQ 96-well plates, with each plate serving as a replicate. For sorted subsets, roughly 200 ng of genomic DNA, equivalent to 25,000 to 35,000 T cell genomes, went into each replicate PCR. Purified libraries were measured with a Qubit 3.0 fluorometer, size-checked on a Bioanalyzer 2100, and measured again with the KAPA Library Quantification kit. A separate single-read 150-cycle Illumina NextSeq 550 flow cell was used to sequence each immunoSEQ 96-well plate. In the paper's pipeline: Because the immunoSEQ output held only junctional sequences and lacked quality scores, the filtering could not match the filtering applied to full-length reads. To assign V/J genes and CDR3, sequences were annotated against IMGT germline references using PyIR, a Python wrapper for IgBLAST v1.9. Reads with weak V/J assignments (E-value above 1e-6), missing CDR3, stop codons, out-of-frame junctions, or ambiguous translated residues were removed. A V3J clonotype was defined by an identical inferred V gene, J gene, and CDR3 amino acid sequence. Percentage overlap between repertoires was computed as shared unique clonotypes divided by the size of the smaller repertoire. Richness of each repertoire was evaluated using RTK rarefaction, the Chao1 estimator, and Recon v2.1 estimates of unobserved clonotypes. Generation probabilities for all TCRbeta clonotypes obtained by the gDNA method from several donors were computed using OLGA. The table was pulled from immuneACCESS by TCRdb, which kept in-frame rearrangements only. Such tables lose some clones; where checked, under half of the loss comes from unresolved V genes, and the rest has no known cause. For V, J and clone size, that table is used; D and trimming come from the DNA. This sample has around 330,000 clones in its table, and 74% of those were observed once. 9% to 12% of the sample is taken by the ten largest.

Healthy HIV-negative adults with no recently reported acute infections or vaccinations were included as donors. Only Caucasian adults living in Nashville, Tennessee, USA were represented among the donors. CD4+ T cells were enriched by magnetic negative selection, after which naive cells were positively selected on CD45RA and the negative fraction was taken as the memory subset. After blood collection by leukapheresis, PBMCs were isolated using Ficoll-Histopaque density gradient centrifugation and then cryopreserved in the vapor phase of liquid nitrogen. Purity and quantity of every magnetically sorted T cell population were checked by analytical flow cytometry. Each sorted fraction had its genomic DNA isolated and then quantified by UV absorbance on a Nanodrop 2000c. This clone has just one count. It lacks a known antigen. No base quality values were provided; no much bigger clone lies one nucleotide off.

The chain joins TRBV2 to TRBJ2-7, with the D call tentatively TRBD1 or TRBD2, each fitting 5 bases. The sample comprised memory CD4+ T cells sorted from blood. The intended sense of this specimen's cell subset or site label: CD45RA-negative fraction. The clonotype comes from a man aged 30-40 years in good health. The CDR3 protein is CASSENQGPREQYF. The bases read TGTGCCAGCAGTGAAAACCAGGGACCACGCGAGCAGTACTTC.